Below, 21 T cell receptor beta chains from the same sample are listed, as sequenced in a study of blood T cell repertoires in COVID-19. TCRdb keeps only in-frame clones here, not all; method: immunoSEQ multiplex PCR. Among hundreds of thousands of clones, roughly 80% were seen once, and the ten largest hold about 20%. The specimen sequenced was peripheral blood. The receptor source for this set is a man aged 30 to 45 with active or convalescent COVID-19.

The chain employs TRBV5-4 and TRBJ2-5; 7 bases agree with TRBD1. J lost 1 base, V lost 2 bases, and 2 bases had no gene match. This CDR3 region has 14 residues. The germline V gene has CDR1 SGHNT and CDR2 YYREEE (reference sequence). CDR3 sequence (DNA): TGTGCCAGCAGCTTTGGGACAGTCCAAGAGACCCAGTACTTC. Translated, it gives CASSFGTVQETQYF.

The chain recombines TRBV4-2 with TRBJ2-1; 10 nucleotides align to TRBD2. Germline lookup yields CDR1 LGHNA and CDR2 YNFKEQ. This CDR3 is 20 amino acids long. V trimming: 1 base; J trimming: 0 bases; junction bases outside the gene matches: 12. The CDR3 nucleotides read TGTGCCAGCAGCCAAGGGTGGGGGACTAGCGCGAGTCGCTCCTACAATGAGCAGTTCTTC. This encodes CASSQGWGTSASRSYNEQFF.

In its sample, this clone was seen once. This rearrangement joins TRBV25-1 to TRBJ2-1; 9 bases align to TRBD2. CDR3 length: 15 amino acids. CDR1 and CDR2 (germline): MGHDK, SYGVNS. Germline trimming cut 8 bases from V and 2 bases from J; bases unmatched to any gene: 7. DNA for the CDR3: TGTGCCAGCGGAACCGGGACTAGCCCCTACAATGAGCAGTTCTTC. This translates into CASGTGTSPYNEQFF.

The rearrangement joins TRBV3-1 (or the pseudogene TRBV3-2) to TRBJ1-4; TRBD1 agrees at 8 bases. The CDR3 is made up of 15 amino acids. The germline gives CDR1 LGHDT, CDR2 YNNKEL (reference sequence). After removal of 3 bases from V and 3 bases from J, the junction contained 3 bases not matched to a gene. DNA for the CDR3: TGTGCCAGCAGCCAGGGGACAGGCTCTAATGAAAAACTGTTTTTT. It codes for CASSQGTGSNEKLFF.

The chain combines TRBV4-3 with TRBJ2-3, with 10 bases identical to TRBD2. Trimming took 4 bases from V and 3 from J; bases not matched to a gene: 4. The CDR3 contains 15 residues. Looked up from germline, CDR1 is LGHNA and CDR2 is YSLEER. The CDR3 region has the DNA TGCGCCAGCAGCCCCGGGACTAGCGCGACAGATACGCAGTATTTT. Translating gives CASSPGTSATDTQYF.

This chain links TRBV9 with TRBJ2-1; perhaps TRBD2 as D (6 bases). Germline V lookup: CDR1 SGDLS, CDR2 YYNGEE. V dropped 4 bases and J dropped 14 bases, with 16 bases sitting between them. CDR3 length: 12 amino acids. The CDR3 nucleotides read TGTGCCAGCAGCCCCCCAGGACTACAAAAGTTCTTC. As protein: CASSPPGLQKFF.

Only one count was recorded for this clone. The chain recombines TRBV27 with TRBJ2-1, with a tentative D call TRBD1 (5 bases). V was shortened by 6 bases and J by 10 bases, with 16 bases between the two germline ends. The CDR3 extends over 13 amino acids. Germline V CDR1 and CDR2: MNHEY, SMNVEV (reference sequence). The CDR3 coding sequence is TGTGCCAGCAGCAAAACAGGTTTATACGAGCAGTTCTTC. This translates into CASSKTGLYEQFF.

This clone showed up just a few times. The chain recombines TRBV7-2 with TRBJ1-5; possibly TRBD1 for D (5 bases). The germline CDR1 and CDR2 sequences are SGHTA and FQGNSA. The CDR3 has 13 residues. V was pared by 4 bases and J by 9 bases, with 13 bases between. The CDR3 loop reads CASSYDSLGPQHF. For the CDR3, the DNA is TGTGCCAGCAGCTATGACAGTCTCGGGCCCCAGCATTTT.

The genes are TRBV5-6 and TRBJ1-6; D not resolved. The CDR3 extends over 14 amino acids. Trimming shortened V by 0 bases and J by 6 bases, and 7 bases separated the two germline ends. Germline values: CDR1 SGHDT, CDR2 YYEEEE. CDR3 amino acids: CASSLGHLNSPLHF. The CDR3 DNA reads as TGTGCCAGCAGCTTGGGACACCTTAATTCACCCCTCCACTTT.

The chain uses TRBV5-1 and TRBJ1-1, with a tentative D call TRBD1 (6 bases). Per germline, CDR1 SGHRS and CDR2 YFSETQ. Trimming pared 0 bases from V and 0 bases from J, leaving 12 bases between. The CDR3 length is 16 residues. The CDR3 DNA reads TGCGCCAGCAGCTTGGTTACAGGGAGTATGAACACTGAAGCTTTCTTT. Translating gives CASSLVTGSMNTEAFF.

V is TRBV2 and J is TRBJ1-1; the D is unclear. This CDR3 has 14 amino acids. Trimming took 3 bases from V and 1 from J, leaving 9 bases between them. Germline CDR1 reads SNHLY; CDR2 reads FYNNEI. The CDR3 DNA reads as TGTGCCAGCAGTGAGTTCTTTTCGAACACTGAAGCTTTCTTT. Amino acids: CASSEFFSNTEAFF.

The V call is TRBV7-2, the J call TRBJ2-1, with a tentative D call TRBD2 (5 bases). Germline-derived CDR1 and CDR2 are SGHTA and FQGNSA. Trimming removed 2 bases from V and 0 bases from J, with 5 bases in between. The CDR3 totals 14 residues. Here the CDR3 reads CASSLRGSYNEQFF. The CDR3 coding sequence is TGTGCCAGCAGCTTACGGGGCTCCTACAATGAGCAGTTCTTC.

This chain uses TRBV18 with TRBJ2-7; possibly TRBD1 for D (5 bases). CDR3 length equals 12 residues. V lost 4 bases to trimming and J lost 5 bases, with 9 bases between them. Per germline, CDR1 KGHSH and CDR2 LQKENI. This chain's CDR3 is CASSRRADEQYF. CDR3 sequence (DNA): TGTGCCAGCTCACGCAGGGCGGACGAGCAGTACTTC.

This sequence joins TRBV2 and TRBJ1-5, with unresolved D. Looked up from germline, CDR1 is SNHLY and CDR2 is FYNNEI. The CDR3 totals 13 residues. Trimming left V 8 bases short and J 6 bases short, with 14 bases between. The DNA of the CDR3 is TGTGCCAGCTCCGGGAGCGGGAGTCAGCCCCAGCATTTT. Its protein is CASSGSGSQPQHF.

With respect to this clone: The germline gene is not matched at one end of the junction; a read error may be the cause. The chain uses TRBV7-7 and TRBJ1-4; D remains ambiguous. The CDR3 totals 15 residues. The germline V gene has CDR1 SSHAT and CDR2 FNYEAQ (reference sequence). CDR3 protein: CASSLEGGNKEKLFF. The CDR3 nucleotides are TGTGCTAGCAGCTTAGAGGGCGGGAATAAAGAAAAACTGTTTTTT.

The V and J genes are TRBV15 and TRBJ2-1, with TRBD2 matching over 8 bases. Looked up from germline, CDR1 is LNHNV and CDR2 is YYDKDF (reference sequence). The ends lost 3 bases at V and 0 bases at J; junction bases unmatched: 4. The CDR3 has 16 amino acids. CDR3 in amino acids: CATSSSGTSSYNEQFF. The CDR3 bases are TGTGCCACCAGCAGCTCCGGGACTAGCTCCTACAATGAGCAGTTCTTC. Combining the CDR3 with reference TRBV15 and TRBJ2-1 gives the whole variable domain DAMVIQNPRYQVTQFGKPVTLSCSQTLNHNVMYWYQQKSSQAPKLLFHYYDKDFNNEADTPDNFQSRRPNTSFCFLDIRSPGLGDTAMYLCATSSSGTSSYNEQFFGPGTRLTVL.

The chain couples TRBV7-2 to TRBJ2-1; possible D gene TRBD2, 5 bases. Germline assignment: CDR1 SGHTA and CDR2 FQGNSA. V was shortened by 5 bases and J by 0 bases, with 8 bases between the two germline ends. The CDR3 covers 14 residues. In nucleotides, the CDR3 is TGTGCCAGCAGCCGGGGTTTCTCCTACAATGAGCAGTTCTTC. Protein sequence: CASSRGFSYNEQFF. The full variable domain, rest sourced from reference TRBV7-2 and TRBJ2-1, is GAGVSQSPSNKVTEKGKDVELRCDPISGHTALYWYRQSLGQGLEFLIYFQGNSAPDKSGLPSDRFSAERTGGSVSTLTIQRTQQEDSAVYLCASSRGFSYNEQFFGPGTRLTVL.

The V and J genes are TRBV6-5 and TRBJ2-7; unclear D gene. Between the trimmed V and J ends, which lost 8 bases and 5 bases, there was a span of 16 bases. The CDR3 consists of 13 residues. Germline V CDR1 and CDR2: MNHEY, SVGAGI. CDR3 sequence: CASVFALGDEQYF. In DNA form, the CDR3 reads TGTGCCAGCGTGTTCGCACTGGGCGACGAGCAGTACTTC.

The V call is TRBV4-3, the J call TRBJ2-7; the match to TRBD1 covers 7 bases. V shed 0 bases and J 1 base; nucleotides not matched to a gene: 6. The CDR3 spans 16 residues. The germline gives CDR1 LGHNA, CDR2 YSLEER. The CDR3 bases are TGCGCCAGCAGCCAAGACGGCACAGGGGTATCCTACGAGCAGTACTTC. As protein: CASSQDGTGVSYEQYF.

In this sample, this clone turned up a few times. This chain joins TRBV29-1 and TRBJ2-3, with a possible D match to TRBD2 (6 bases). CDR1 and CDR2 (germline): SQVTM, ANQGSEA. Deletions cut 6 bases from V and 8 bases from J, with 15 bases between. This CDR3 comprises 12 residues. The CDR3 spells CSVRPPAGTQYF. DNA of the CDR3: TGCAGCGTCCGTCCCCCAGCGGGTACGCAGTATTTT.

The V call is TRBV18, the J call TRBJ2-3, with 7 bases matching TRBD1. Looked up from germline, CDR1 is KGHSH and CDR2 is LQKENI. J was trimmed by 3 bases and V by 5 bases; bases with no gene match: 5. The length of the CDR3 is 14 residues. As DNA, the CDR3 is TGTGCCAGCTCATCACGACAGGGAACAGATACGCAGTATTTT. Amino acid sequence: CASSSRQGTDTQYF.